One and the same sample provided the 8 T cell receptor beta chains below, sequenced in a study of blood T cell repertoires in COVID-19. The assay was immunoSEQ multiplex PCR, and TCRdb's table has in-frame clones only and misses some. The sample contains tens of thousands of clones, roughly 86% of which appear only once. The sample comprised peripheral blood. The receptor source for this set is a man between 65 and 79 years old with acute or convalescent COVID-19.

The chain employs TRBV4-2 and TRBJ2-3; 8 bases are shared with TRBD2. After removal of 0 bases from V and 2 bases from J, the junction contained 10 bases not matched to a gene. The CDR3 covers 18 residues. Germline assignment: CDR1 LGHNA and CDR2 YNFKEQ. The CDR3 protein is CASSQDFSTSGPTDTQYF. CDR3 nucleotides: TGTGCCAGCAGCCAAGATTTTTCTACTAGCGGCCCCACAGATACGCAGTATTTT.

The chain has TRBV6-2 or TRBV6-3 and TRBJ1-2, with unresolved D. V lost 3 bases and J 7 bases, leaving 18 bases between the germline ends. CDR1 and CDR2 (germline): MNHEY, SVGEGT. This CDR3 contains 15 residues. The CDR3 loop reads CASSYSNRPGAGYTF. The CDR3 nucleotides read TGTGCCAGCAGTTATTCGAACCGTCCGGGAGCTGGCTACACCTTC.

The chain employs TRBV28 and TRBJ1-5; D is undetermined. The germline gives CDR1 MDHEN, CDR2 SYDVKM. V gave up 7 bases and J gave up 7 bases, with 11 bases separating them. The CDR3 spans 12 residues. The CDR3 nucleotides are TGTGCCAGCACCCGAGTCTTCCAGCCCCAGCATTTT. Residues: CASTRVFQPQHF. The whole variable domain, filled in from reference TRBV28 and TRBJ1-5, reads DVKVTQSSRYLVKRTGEKVFLECVQDMDHENMFWYRQDPGLGLRLIYFSYDVKMKEKGDIPEGYSVSREKKERFSLILESASTNQTSMYLCASTRVFQPQHFGDGTRLSIL.

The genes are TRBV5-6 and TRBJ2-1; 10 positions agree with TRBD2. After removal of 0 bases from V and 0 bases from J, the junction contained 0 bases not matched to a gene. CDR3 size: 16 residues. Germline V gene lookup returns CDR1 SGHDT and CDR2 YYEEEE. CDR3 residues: CASSLASGGSYNEQFF. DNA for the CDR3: TGTGCCAGCAGCTTGGCTAGCGGGGGCTCCTACAATGAGCAGTTCTTC.

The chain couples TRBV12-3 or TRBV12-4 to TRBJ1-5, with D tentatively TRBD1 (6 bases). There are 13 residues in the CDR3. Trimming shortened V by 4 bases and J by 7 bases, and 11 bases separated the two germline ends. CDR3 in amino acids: CASSSQQGQPQHF. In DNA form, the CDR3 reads TGTGCCAGCAGTTCCCAACAGGGACAGCCCCAGCATTTT.

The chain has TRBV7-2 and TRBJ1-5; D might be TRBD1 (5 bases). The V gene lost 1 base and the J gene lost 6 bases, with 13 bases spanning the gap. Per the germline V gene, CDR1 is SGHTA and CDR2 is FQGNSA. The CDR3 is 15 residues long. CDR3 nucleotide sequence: TGTGCCAGCAGCTTAGGCGCAGGGCCGGGTCAGCCCCAGCATTTT. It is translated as CASSLGAGPGQPQHF.

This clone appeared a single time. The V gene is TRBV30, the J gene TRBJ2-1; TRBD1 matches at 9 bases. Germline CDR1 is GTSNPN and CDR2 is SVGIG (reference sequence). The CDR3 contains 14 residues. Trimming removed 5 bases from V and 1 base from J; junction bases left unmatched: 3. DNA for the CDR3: TGTGCCTGGCAGACAGGGGGGTCCTACAATGAGCAGTTCTTC. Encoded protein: CAWQTGGSYNEQFF.

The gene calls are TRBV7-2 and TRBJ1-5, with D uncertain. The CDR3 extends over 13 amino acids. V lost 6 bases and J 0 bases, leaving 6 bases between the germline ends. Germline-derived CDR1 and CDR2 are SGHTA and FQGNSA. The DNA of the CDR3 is TGTGCCAGCAGTTCTTATAGCAATCAGCCCCAGCATTTT. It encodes CASSSYSNQPQHF. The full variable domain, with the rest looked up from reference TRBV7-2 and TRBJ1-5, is GAGVSQSPSNKVTEKGKDVELRCDPISGHTALYWYRQSLGQGLEFLIYFQGNSAPDKSGLPSDRFSAERTGGSVSTLTIQRTQQEDSAVYLCASSSYSNQPQHFGDGTRLSIL.